These T cell receptor beta chains were read from a single sample in a study of cytotoxic CD8 clonotypes in ibrutinib-treated CLL. This table comes from immunoSEQ multiplex PCR, and its TCRdb copy is limited to in-frame clones, with some not included. The sample lists nearly 300,000 clones; around 69% were seen once. The material was PBMCs, obtained at disease progression, from a patient treated with ibrutinib. The receptors shown here come from a human donor with chronic lymphocytic leukemia. Each CDR3 is given with its conserved first and last residue. The D gene is left open where the match is weak. Not every row has a clone size; where given, it reads once, few, many or a size class.

J	D	size	V	CDR3	DNA
TRBJ2-7	.	.	TRBV18	CASSRSGISYEQYF	TGTGCCAGCTCAAGGTCAGGGATTTCCTACGAGCAGTACTTC
TRBJ1-1	.	.	TRBV28	CASSLLDGNTEAFF	TGTGCCAGCAGTTTGTTGGACGGAAACACTGAAGCTTTCTTT
TRBJ2-7	.	.	TRBV11-2	CASSSSGSLRGEQYF	TGTGCCAGCAGCTCCTCGGGGTCGCTCCGGGGGGAGCAGTACTTC
TRBJ1-4	.	once	TRBV7-9	CASSQRVGGAGLFF	TGTGCCAGCAGCCAGAGGGTAGGAGGGGCAGGACTGTTTTTT
TRBJ2-3	.	.	TRBV7-6	CASSLRGSGRLLTDTQYF	TGTGCCAGCAGCTTAAGGGGCAGCGGACGACTTCTCACAGATACGCAGTATTTT
TRBJ2-7	.	.	TRBV6-1	CASSRQGYEQYF	TGTGCCAGCTCAAGGCAGGGGTACGAGCAGTACTTC
TRBJ1-5	.	.	TRBV9	CASSAGGQWPQHF	TGTGCCAGCAGCGCCGGGGGGCAGTGGCCCCAGCATTTT
TRBJ1-6	.	.	TRBV7-9	CASSPLGGAYNSPLHF	TGTGCCAGCAGCCCGTTGGGGGGCGCCTATAATTCACCCCTCCACTTT
TRBJ2-1	TRBD2	.	TRBV4-3	CASSQDAGAYNEQFF	TGCGCCAGCAGCCAAGATGCGGGGGCCTACAATGAGCAGTTCTTC
TRBJ1-2	.	.	TRBV7-9	CASTPRGHLRNYGYTF	TGTGCCAGCACCCCTCGGGGGCATCTGCGTAACTATGGCTACACCTTC
TRBJ2-2	TRBD1	.	TRBV4-3	CASSAGQGANTGELFF	TGCGCCAGCAGCGCCGGACAGGGGGCGAACACCGGGGAGCTGTTTTTT
TRBJ2-1	TRBD2	.	TRBV20-1	CSASRGGEQFF	TGCAGTGCTAGTCGCGGGGGGGAGCAGTTCTTC
TRBJ1-6	.	few	TRBV14	CASSQLGVGRPLHF	TGTGCCAGCAGCCAGTTGGGGGTAGGGAGACCCCTCCACTTT
TRBJ1-1	.	.	TRBV10-1	CASSEVQGRNTEAFF	TGCGCCAGCAGTGAGGTCCAGGGGCGGAACACTGAAGCTTTCTTT
TRBJ1-4	TRBD1	.	TRBV6-1	CASSEDGTGGEKLFF	TGTGCCAGCAGTGAAGATGGGACAGGGGGCGAAAAACTGTTTTTT
TRBJ2-5	TRBD1	.	TRBV27	CASSSWTGKETQYF	TGTGCCAGCAGTTCCTGGACAGGGAAGGAGACCCAGTACTTC
TRBJ2-5	.	.	TRBV7-2	CASSLRTQETQYF	TGTGCCAGCAGCTTACGGACACAAGAGACCCAGTACTTC
TRBJ1-1	.	.	TRBV5-1	CASSLLTLGGNTEAFF	TGCGCCAGCAGCTTGCTCACCTTGGGAGGGAACACTGAAGCTTTCTTT
TRBJ2-1	TRBD1	.	TRBV7-9	CASSFPRGRYNEQFF	TGTGCCAGCAGCTTCCCCAGGGGGCGTTACAATGAGCAGTTCTTC
TRBJ2-1	.	.	TRBV4-3	CASSHGGGGPAYNEQFF	TGCGCCAGCAGCCACGGTGGGGGCGGACCTGCCTACAATGAGCAGTTCTTC
TRBJ1-4	.	.	TRBV4-1	CASSRPGLTNEKLFF	TGCGCCAGCAGCCGCCCGGGGCTGACTAATGAAAAACTGTTTTTT
TRBJ2-7	.	.	TRBV6-1	CASKENEQYF	TGTGCCAGCAAAGAAAACGAGCAGTACTTC
TRBJ1-1	.	.	TRBV2	CASGGWGFRLNTEAFF	TGTGCCAGTGGGGGTTGGGGGTTCCGCTTGAACACTGAAGCTTTCTTT
TRBJ2-7	.	.	TRBV11-2	CASSVVGGDEQYF	TGTGCCAGCAGCGTAGTAGGGGGGGACGAGCAGTACTTC
TRBJ2-3	TRBD1	.	TRBV11-3	CASSLGDRGRGTDTQYF	TGTGCCAGCAGCTTAGGGGACAGGGGGCGAGGGACAGATACGCAGTATTTT
TRBJ1-4	TRBD1	.	TRBV29-1	CSVRGRTGVWEKLFF	TGCAGCGTAAGGGGGAGAACAGGGGTGTGGGAAAAACTGTTTTTT
TRBJ1-2	.	few	TRBV28	CASSSHLTWTWGGYTF	TGTGCCAGCAGTTCCCACCTGACTTGGACCTGGGGTGGCTACACCTTC
TRBJ2-1	TRBD2	.	TRBV27	CASSQPGLAGGPIYEQFF	TGTGCCAGCAGTCAACCGGGACTAGCGGGAGGGCCTATCTATGAGCAGTTCTTC
TRBJ2-3	TRBD2	.	TRBV12-5	CASGLGAGATDTQYF	TGTGCTAGTGGTTTGGGGGCGGGAGCCACAGATACGCAGTATTTT
TRBJ1-2	TRBD1	few	TRBV9	CASSVDQGARAGYTF	TGTGCCAGCAGCGTAGACCAGGGGGCTCGCGCTGGCTACACCTTC